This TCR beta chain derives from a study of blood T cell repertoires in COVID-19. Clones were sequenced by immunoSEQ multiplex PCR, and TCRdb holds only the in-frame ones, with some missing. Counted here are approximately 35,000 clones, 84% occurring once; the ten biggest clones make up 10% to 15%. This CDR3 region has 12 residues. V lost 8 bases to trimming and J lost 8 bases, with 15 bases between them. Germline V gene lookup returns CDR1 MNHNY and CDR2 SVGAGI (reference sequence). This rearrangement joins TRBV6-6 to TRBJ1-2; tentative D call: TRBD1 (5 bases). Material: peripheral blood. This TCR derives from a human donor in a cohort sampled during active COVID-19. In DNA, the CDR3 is TGTGCCAGCTTAACAAGCAGGGAAGGCTACACCTTC. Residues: CASLTSREGYTF.